This TCR beta chain was sequenced for a study of blood T cell repertoires in COVID-19. Study-wide background: T cells, B-cell-depleted T cells, or PBMCs provided the cDNA or gDNA that served as material.

Per the germline V gene, CDR1 is SEHNR and CDR2 is FQNEAQ (reference sequence). V lost 5 bases, J lost 4 bases, and 14 bases lay in between. The CDR3 spans 14 residues. TCRdb's copy holds only in-frame clones and misses some; the assay was immunoSEQ multiplex PCR. The table has hundreds of thousands of clones, about 82% seen once. The sequence came from a woman aged 80 or over with COVID-19, enrolled during active disease. What was sequenced was peripheral blood. V gene TRBV7-9 combines with J gene TRBJ1-2; TRBD1 is a possible D gene (5 bases). The CDR3 loop reads CASSPETEVYGYTF. CDR3 in DNA: TGTGCCAGCAGCCCGGAGACAGAAGTCTATGGCTACACCTTC.